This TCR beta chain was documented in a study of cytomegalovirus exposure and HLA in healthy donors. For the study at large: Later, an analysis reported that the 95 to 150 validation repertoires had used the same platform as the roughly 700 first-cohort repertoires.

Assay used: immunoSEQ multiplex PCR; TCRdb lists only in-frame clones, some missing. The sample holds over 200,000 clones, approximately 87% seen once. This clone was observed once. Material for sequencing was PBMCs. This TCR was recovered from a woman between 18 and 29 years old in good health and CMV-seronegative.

The DNA of the CDR3 is TGTGCCAGCAGTGAATTGGTCAGGGGCACAGATACGCAGTATTTT. It is translated as CASSELVRGTDTQYF. The chain employs TRBV6-1 and TRBJ2-3, with a tentative D call TRBD1 (5 bases). The ends were cut back, 2 bases at V and 1 base at J, with 10 bases in the middle. The germline V gene has CDR1 MNHNS and CDR2 SASEGT. The CDR3 has 15 residues.